This T cell receptor beta chain emerged from a study of long-term antiretroviral therapy in people with HIV. General observations from the study: Within the repertoire, clones expanded before ART were dominant at all time points.

Trimming stripped 5 bases from V and 4 bases from J, with 18 bases between. The germline CDR1 and CDR2 sequences are SGHTA and FQGNSA. This CDR3 region has 15 residues. None of the participants with HIV were treated outside the United States. Comments on this clone: Its antigen is undetermined.

Sequencing used immunoSEQ v3.0 at survey level. The assay was immunoSEQ multiplex PCR, and TCRdb's table has in-frame clones only and misses some. The table has around 19,000 clones, roughly 80% seen once. Specimen: unsorted PBMCs, collected 2.9 years after starting antiretroviral therapy. This clonotype was sampled from a woman in her twenties or thirties with HIV. The chain recombines TRBV7-2 with TRBJ2-7; D possibly uses TRBD1 or TRBD2 (6 bases each). The CDR3 DNA sequence: TGTGCCAGCAGCCCCGAGGGGGGCGGTAGGTACGAGCAGTACTTC. Protein sequence: CASSPEGGGRYEQYF.